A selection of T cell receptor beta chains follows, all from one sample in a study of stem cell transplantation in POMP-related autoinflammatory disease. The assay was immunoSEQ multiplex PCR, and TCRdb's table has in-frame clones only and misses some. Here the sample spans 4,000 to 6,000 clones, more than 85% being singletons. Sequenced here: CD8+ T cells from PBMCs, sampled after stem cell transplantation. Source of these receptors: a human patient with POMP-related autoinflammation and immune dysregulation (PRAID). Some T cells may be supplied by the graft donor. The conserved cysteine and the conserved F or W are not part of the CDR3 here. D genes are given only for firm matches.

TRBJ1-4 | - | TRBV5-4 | ASSLRAKSEKLF
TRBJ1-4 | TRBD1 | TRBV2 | ASSEFSPGTGFSTNEKLF
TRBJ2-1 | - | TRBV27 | ASSLGGELYNEQF
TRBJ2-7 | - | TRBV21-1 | ASSKGEDTWGYEQY
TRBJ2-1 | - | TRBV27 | ASSLGGDEQF
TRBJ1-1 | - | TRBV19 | ASSMGGGHEAF
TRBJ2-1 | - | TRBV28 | ASSFNSILTHEQF
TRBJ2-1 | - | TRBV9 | ASSVHGLINEQF
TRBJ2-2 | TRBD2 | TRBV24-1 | ATSDLLAGDPPGELF
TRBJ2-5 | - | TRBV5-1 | ASSLEGYQETQY
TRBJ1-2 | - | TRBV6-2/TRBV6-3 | ASSYPIYYGYT
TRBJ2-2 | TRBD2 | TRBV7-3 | ASSQGLAGGSGELF
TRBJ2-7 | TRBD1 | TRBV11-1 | ASSLRDRAYEQY
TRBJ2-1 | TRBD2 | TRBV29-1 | SVEGLAGGPSEQF
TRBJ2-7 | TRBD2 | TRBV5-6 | ASLSGSSYEQY
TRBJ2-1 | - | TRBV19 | ASSIGSSYNEQF
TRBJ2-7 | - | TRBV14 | ASRARGTYEQY
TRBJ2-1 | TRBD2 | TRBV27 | ASSLVFGASGSDEQF
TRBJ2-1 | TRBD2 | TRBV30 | AWTVTSGDYNEQF
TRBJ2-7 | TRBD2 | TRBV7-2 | ASRPTGGSYEQY
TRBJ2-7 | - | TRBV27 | ASSSPGSNYEQY
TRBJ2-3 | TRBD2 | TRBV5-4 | ASSLAIWTSGRADTQY
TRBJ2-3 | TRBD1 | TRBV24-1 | ATSDLGRGTGGDTQY
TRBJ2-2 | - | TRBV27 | ASRPMGSGELF
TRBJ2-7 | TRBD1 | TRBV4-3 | ASSLGTATYEQY
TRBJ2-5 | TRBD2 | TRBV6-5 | ASSSSGRGETQY
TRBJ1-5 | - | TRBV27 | ASSLLGDGQPQH
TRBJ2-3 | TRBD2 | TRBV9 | ASNPGTSGTDTQY
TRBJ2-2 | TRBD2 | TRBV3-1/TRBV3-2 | ASSQGPGLAEMNTGELF
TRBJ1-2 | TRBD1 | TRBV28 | ASSLRQGAFLGYGYT
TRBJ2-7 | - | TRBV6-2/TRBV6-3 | ASSSRETAPFRDPYEQY
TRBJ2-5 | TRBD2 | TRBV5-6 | ASSSGGLAREETQY
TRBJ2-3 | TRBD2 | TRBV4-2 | ASSQLGLAGNLGEDTQY
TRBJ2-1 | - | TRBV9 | ASSHGYEQF
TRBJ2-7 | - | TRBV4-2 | ASSQRDYEQY
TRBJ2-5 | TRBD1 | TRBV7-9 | ASSWGQAEETQY
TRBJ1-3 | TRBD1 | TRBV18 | ASSPPGQGAGNTIY
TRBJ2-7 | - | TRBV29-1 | SVYTQGNEQY
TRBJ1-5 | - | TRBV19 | ASKRQGGNQPQH
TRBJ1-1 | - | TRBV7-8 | ASSSSRGALNTEAF
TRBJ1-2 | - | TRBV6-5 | ASSYSTYRGYT
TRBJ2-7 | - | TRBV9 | ASSVDYSPYEQY
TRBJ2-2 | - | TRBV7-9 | ASTGLIHGELF